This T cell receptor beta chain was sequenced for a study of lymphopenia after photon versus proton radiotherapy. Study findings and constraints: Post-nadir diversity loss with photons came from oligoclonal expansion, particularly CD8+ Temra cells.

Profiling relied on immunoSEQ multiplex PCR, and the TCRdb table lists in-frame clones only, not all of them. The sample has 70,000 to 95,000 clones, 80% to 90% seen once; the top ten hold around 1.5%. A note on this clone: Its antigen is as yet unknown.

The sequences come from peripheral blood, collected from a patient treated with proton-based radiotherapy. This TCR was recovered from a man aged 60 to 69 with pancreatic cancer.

CDR3 region: CASSERDTGELFF. CDR3 DNA: TGTGCCAGCAGTGAAAGAGACACCGGGGAGCTGTTTTTT. The chain joins TRBV6-1 to TRBJ2-2; D call uncertain. Looked up from germline, CDR1 is MNHNS and CDR2 is SASEGT. CDR3 length: 13 residues. Between the trimmed V and J ends, which lost 2 bases and 3 bases, there was a span of 4 bases.